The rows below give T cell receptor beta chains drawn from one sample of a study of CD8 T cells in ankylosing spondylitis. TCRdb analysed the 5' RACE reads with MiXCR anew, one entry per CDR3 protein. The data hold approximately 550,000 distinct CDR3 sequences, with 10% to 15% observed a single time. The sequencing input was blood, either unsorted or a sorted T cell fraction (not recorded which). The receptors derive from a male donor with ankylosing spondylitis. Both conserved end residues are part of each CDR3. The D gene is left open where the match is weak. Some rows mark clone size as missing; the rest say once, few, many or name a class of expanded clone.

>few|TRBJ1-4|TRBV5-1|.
CASSFTAATNEKLFF
TGCGCCAGCAGCTTTACAGCAGCAACTAATGAAAAACTGTTTTTT
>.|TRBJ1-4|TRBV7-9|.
CASSSGSANEKLFF
TGTGCCAGCAGCTCAGGGTCCGCTAATGAAAAACTGTTTTTT
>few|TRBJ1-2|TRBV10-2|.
CASSESRGPSGYTF
TGCGCCAGCAGTGAGTCCAGGGGACCAAGTGGCTACACCTTC
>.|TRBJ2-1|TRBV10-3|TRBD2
CAISSGLNEQFF
TGTGCCATCAGTTCGGGACTAAATGAGCAGTTCTTC
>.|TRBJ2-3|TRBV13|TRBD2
CASSLGRPPASGYTDTQYF
TGTGCCAGCAGCTTAGGGCGCCCCCCGGCTAGCGGCTACACAGATACGCAGTATTTT
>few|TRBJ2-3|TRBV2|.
CATSTDTQYF
TGTGCCACCAGCACAGATACGCAGTATTTT
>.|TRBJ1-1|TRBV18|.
CASSPPLVSKNTEAFF
TGTGCCAGCTCACCACCTCTCGTTTCCAAGAACACTGAAGCTTTCTTT
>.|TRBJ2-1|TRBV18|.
CASSPLGASYNEQFF
TGTGCCAGCTCACCTCTGGGGGCCTCCTACAATGAGCAGTTCTTC
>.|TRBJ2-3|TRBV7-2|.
CASSLSLGTSTDTQYF
TGTGCCAGCAGCTTGTCGCTCGGGACTAGCACAGATACGCAGTATTTT
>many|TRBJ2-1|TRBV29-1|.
CSVEQSSSYNEQFF
TGCAGCGTTGAACAAAGCAGCTCCTACAATGAGCAGTTCTTC
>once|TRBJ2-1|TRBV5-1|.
CASSPGGPYNEQFF
TGCGCCAGCAGCCCTGGGGGGCCCTACAATGAGCAGTTCTTC
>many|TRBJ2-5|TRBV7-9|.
CASRQRGGEETQYF
TGTGCCAGCAGGCAAAGGGGGGGCGAAGAGACCCAGTACTTC
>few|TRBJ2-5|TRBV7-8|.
CASSLNEGRGETQYF
TGTGCCAGCAGCTTGAATGAGGGTCGGGGGGAGACCCAGTACTTC
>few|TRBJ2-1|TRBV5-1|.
CASSDRAYGSYNEQFF
TGCGCCAGCAGCGACCGGGCCTATGGCTCCTACAATGAGCAGTTCTTC
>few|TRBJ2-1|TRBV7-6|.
CASSLRESSYNEQFF
TGTGCCAGCAGCTTAAGGGAGAGCTCCTACAATGAGCAGTTCTTC
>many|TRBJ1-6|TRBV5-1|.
CASSPDVNSPLHF
TGCGCCAGCAGCCCCGACGTAAATTCACCCCTCCACTTT
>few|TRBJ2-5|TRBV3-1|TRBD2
CASSQDSGAETQYF
TGTGCCAGCAGCCAAGATAGCGGGGCGGAGACCCAGTACTTC
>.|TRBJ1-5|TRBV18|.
CASSPDITGPQHF
TGTGCCAGCTCACCGGACATAACAGGGCCCCAGCATTTT
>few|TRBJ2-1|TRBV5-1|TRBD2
CASSLGPGLADNEQFF
TGCGCCAGCAGCTTGGGACCGGGACTAGCGGACAATGAGCAGTTCTTC
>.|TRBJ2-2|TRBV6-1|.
CASRGGQLAGELFF
TGTGCCAGCAGAGGCGGACAGTTGGCCGGGGAGCTGTTTTTT
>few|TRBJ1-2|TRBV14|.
CASSPRGGSDGYTF
TGTGCCAGCAGCCCTCGCGGGGGGAGCGATGGCTACACCTTC
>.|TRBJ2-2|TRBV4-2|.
CASSQFSLAVGTTGELFF
TGTGCCAGCAGCCAGTTCTCCTTGGCGGTGGGGACCACCGGGGAGCTGTTTTTT
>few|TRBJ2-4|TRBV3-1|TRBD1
CASSVHLDRLNIQYF
TGTGCCAGCAGTGTGCACTTGGACAGGCTAAACATTCAGTACTTC
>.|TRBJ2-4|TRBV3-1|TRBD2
CASSHFVAGVAKNIQYF
TGTGCCAGCAGCCATTTTGTAGCGGGGGTAGCCAAAAACATTCAGTACTTC
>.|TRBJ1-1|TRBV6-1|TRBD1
CASSEARGRGRTEAFF
TGTGCCAGCAGTGAGGCGAGAGGCAGGGGGCGAACTGAAGCTTTCTTT
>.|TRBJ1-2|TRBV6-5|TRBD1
CASSYSRSGQGASGYTF
TGTGCCAGCAGTTACTCGAGATCGGGACAGGGGGCGTCTGGCTACACCTTC
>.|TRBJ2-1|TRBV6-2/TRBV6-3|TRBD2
CASSYGGRVGGNEQFF
TGTGCCAGCAGTTACGGCGGGAGAGTGGGGGGCAATGAGCAGTTCTTC
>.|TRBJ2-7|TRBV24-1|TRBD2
CATSDTGLAGGYEQYF
TGTGCCACCAGTGACACGGGACTAGCGGGAGGATACGAGCAGTACTTC
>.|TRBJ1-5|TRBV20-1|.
CSARWGARSNQPQHF
TGCAGTGCTAGGTGGGGGGCGCGGAGCAATCAGCCCCAGCATTTT
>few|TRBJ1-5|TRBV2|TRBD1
CASTPGQGNQPQHF
TGTGCCAGCACCCCGGGACAGGGCAATCAGCCCCAGCATTTT
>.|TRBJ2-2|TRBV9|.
CASSVDRTTLPGELFF
TGTGCCAGCAGCGTAGACAGGACCACCCTCCCCGGGGAGCTGTTTTTT
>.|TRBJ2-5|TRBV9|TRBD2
CASSVLAGVEETQYF
TGTGCCAGCAGCGTACTAGCGGGAGTTGAGGAGACCCAGTACTTC
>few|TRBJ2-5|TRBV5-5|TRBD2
CASSSLGLAGFQETQYF
TGTGCCAGCAGTTCGTTGGGACTAGCGGGATTCCAAGAGACCCAGTACTTC
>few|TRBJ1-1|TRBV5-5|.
CASSWGGSTEAFF
TGTGCCAGCAGCTGGGGGGGAAGTACTGAAGCTTTCTTT
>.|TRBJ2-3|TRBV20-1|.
CSAFGGIDTQYF
TGCAGTGCGTTCGGAGGTATAGATACGCAGTATTTT
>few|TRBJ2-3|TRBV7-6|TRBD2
CASSEWTSGLTDTQYF
TGTGCCAGCAGCGAGTGGACTAGCGGACTCACAGATACGCAGTATTTT
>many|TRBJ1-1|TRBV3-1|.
CASSQTGFDTEAFF
TGTGCCAGCAGTCAAACAGGGTTTGACACTGAAGCTTTCTTT
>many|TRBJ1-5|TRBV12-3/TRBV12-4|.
CASSSRTGNQPQHF
TGTGCCAGCAGTTCTAGGACAGGCAATCAGCCCCAGCATTTT
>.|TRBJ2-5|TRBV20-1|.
CSASTQETQYF
TGCAGTGCTAGCACCCAAGAGACCCAGTACTTC